Detailed here is one T cell receptor beta chain. This specimen belongs to a study of blood T cell repertoires in COVID-19. CDR1 is MNHEY and CDR2 is SMNVEV in the germline V gene (reference sequence). V was trimmed by 0 bases and J by 5 bases, leaving 13 bases between them. The CDR3 is 15 amino acids. As handled by the study authors: Reference gene primer amplification gave estimated nucleated cell counts. Data came from immunoSEQ multiplex PCR; TCRdb stores just in-frame clones and leaves some out. The V and J calls and clone size were taken over from that table, and D and trimming were inferred from the DNA. The data show about 130,000 clones, around 88% seen once.

The rearrangement uses TRBV27 and TRBJ1-2; D is unresolved. The source is a man aged 50-60 years with acute or convalescent COVID-19. The sample taken for sequencing was peripheral blood. CDR3: CASSLSAGGPYGYTF. In DNA form, the CDR3 reads TGTGCCAGCAGTTTATCTGCCGGTGGGCCGTATGGCTACACCTTC.